The rows below give T cell receptor beta chains drawn from one sample of a study of CD8 T cells in ankylosing spondylitis. TCRdb re-called the 5' RACE reads with MiXCR, one entry per CDR3 protein. The repertoire has 150,000 to 250,000 distinct CDR3 sequences, 9.5% to 15% of them found once; the top ten carry approximately 15%. Sample: blood, either unsorted or a sorted T cell fraction (not recorded which). These receptors all stem from a male donor with ankylosing spondylitis or in good health (not recorded which). Both conserved end residues are part of each CDR3. Fields, in order: J gene, V gene, clone size, D gene, CDR3 DNA, CDR3 protein. A D gene is named only where the DNA matches it firmly. Rows may omit the clone size; those that give it use once, few, many or a size class.

TRBJ2-1 | TRBV7-6 | many | NA | TGTGCCAGCAGCTTATTTTCTAGCTCCTACAATGAGCAGTTCTTC | CASSLFSSSYNEQFF
TRBJ1-1 | TRBV12-3/TRBV12-4 | many | NA | TGTGCCAGCAGTTTTTTACCCGGGGCCAGCCTTATGTTTGAAGCTTTCTTT | CASSFLPGASLMFEAFF
TRBJ2-3 | TRBV12-5 | NA | NA | TGTGCTAGTGGTTCCCGGTGGGATACGCAGTATTTT | CASGSRWDTQYF
TRBJ2-1 | TRBV7-9 | NA | NA | TGTGCCAGCAGCCCTCCCGGTGGGGTCCCCTACAATGAGCAGTTCTTC | CASSPPGGVPYNEQFF
TRBJ2-3 | TRBV7-6 | few | TRBD2 | TGTGCCAGCAGCGCAGACGGACTAGCCGGCACAGATACGCAGTATTTT | CASSADGLAGTDTQYF
TRBJ2-1 | TRBV7-9 | few | TRBD2 | TGTGCCAGCAGCTTAAGTGGGACTCCCGGGGGGGAGCAGTTCTTC | CASSLSGTPGGEQFF
TRBJ2-1 | TRBV10-2 | many | NA | TGCGCCAGCAGCGGGACGGAACGCAATGAGCAGTTCTTC | CASSGTERNEQFF
TRBJ2-5 | TRBV4-1 | few | NA | TGCGCCAGCAGCCAAGACCGGGACCCCACGCACTTC | CASSQDRDPTHF
TRBJ2-5 | TRBV21-1 | many | NA | TGTGCCAGCAGCAAATGTTTTAAGGCGGGATGGGAGACCCAGTACTTC | CASSKCFKAGWETQYF
TRBJ2-1 | TRBV20-1 | NA | NA | TGCAGTGCTGCCTCGGGTGAGACCTACAATGAGCAGTTCTTC | CSAASGETYNEQFF
TRBJ1-6 | TRBV27 | few | TRBD1 | TGTGCCAGCAGTGCAGGGGGCCCGATCTATAATTCACCCCTCCACTTT | CASSAGGPIYNSPLHF
TRBJ2-3 | TRBV7-9 | NA | NA | TGTGCCAGCAGCCCCCCTGTGCGGGTACTAGATACGCAGTATTTT | CASSPPVRVLDTQYF
TRBJ2-5 | TRBV4-1 | few | TRBD2 | TGCGCCAGCAGCCCCCCTAGCGGACAAGAGACCCAGTACTTC | CASSPPSGQETQYF
TRBJ2-5 | TRBV3-1 | few | TRBD1 | TGTGCCAGCAGCCTAGGACAGGGAGGCAGCCAAGAGACCCAGTACTTC | CASSLGQGGSQETQYF
TRBJ2-2 | TRBV20-1 | NA | TRBD2 | TGCAGTGCAAAAGCGGGAGGGCCCCAAGCCGGGGAGCTGTTTTTT | CSAKAGGPQAGELFF
TRBJ2-7 | TRBV20-1 | NA | NA | TGCAGTGCTAGACAGGGGGGATCCTACGAGCAGTACTTC | CSARQGGSYEQYF
TRBJ2-7 | TRBV7-9 | NA | NA | TGTGCCAGCAGCTTAGCGAACGGGCAGTCCCACGAGCAGTACTTC | CASSLANGQSHEQYF
TRBJ1-2 | TRBV7-9 | few | NA | TGTGCCAGCAGCCAGGACAGTTTAAACTATGGCTACACCTTC | CASSQDSLNYGYTF
TRBJ1-1 | TRBV3-1 | NA | NA | TGTGCCAGCAGCCAAGATACGGGTCTAAACACTGAAGCTTTCTTT | CASSQDTGLNTEAFF
TRBJ2-2 | TRBV12-5 | few | NA | TGTGCTAGTGGCTTCCCAGGGGTGGGGGAGCTGTTTTTT | CASGFPGVGELFF
TRBJ2-2 | TRBV19 | NA | NA | TGTGCCAGCAGGGACTTGGTCCCCACCGGGGAGCTGTTTTTT | CASRDLVPTGELFF
TRBJ1-4 | TRBV20-1 | few | TRBD1 | TGCACCGCGGGACAGGGGGCGGGAAAACTGTTTTTT | CTAGQGAGKLFF
TRBJ2-2 | TRBV4-2 | NA | NA | TGTGCCAGCAGCCGACTCCAGTTGGGAGTCAGCCAAGGGAACACCGGGGAGCTGTTTTTT | CASSRLQLGVSQGNTGELFF
TRBJ2-2 | TRBV20-1 | NA | NA | TGCAGTGCTAGCGGCCTGAACGGGGAGCTGTTTTTT | CSASGLNGELFF
TRBJ2-7 | TRBV14 | many | NA | TGTGCCAGCAGCCAAGTTTACGGGCCGAGCTCCTACGAGCAGTACTTC | CASSQVYGPSSYEQYF
TRBJ2-1 | TRBV2 | NA | TRBD2 | TGTGCCAGCAGTGAAGCGCGTTGGGAGACTAGCGGGAGGGGAAGGCAGTTCTTC | CASSEARWETSGRGRQFF
TRBJ2-7 | TRBV7-6 | NA | NA | TGTGCCAGCAGCCCTATCTATGAAGAAGGAGCCGAGCAGTACTTC | CASSPIYEEGAEQYF
TRBJ2-1 | TRBV7-2 | few | NA | TGTGCCAGCAGCCCTACTCCGGGTGTTAATGAGCAGTTCTTC | CASSPTPGVNEQFF
TRBJ2-4 | TRBV12-3/TRBV12-4 | few | NA | TGTGCCAGCAGTTTAGGTTGGGCCAAAAACATTCAGTACTTC | CASSLGWAKNIQYF
TRBJ1-2 | TRBV4-1 | many | NA | TGCGCCAGCAGCCGGGACGGGGTCTATGGCTACACCTTC | CASSRDGVYGYTF
TRBJ2-1 | TRBV4-1 | few | TRBD1 | TGCGCCAGCAGCCAAGAGGGGGACAGCTCATACAATGAGCAGTTCTTC | CASSQEGDSSYNEQFF
TRBJ2-3 | TRBV27 | NA | TRBD2 | TGTGCCAGCAGTTTTGGGGCTAGCGGGCCCACAGATACGCAGTATTTT | CASSFGASGPTDTQYF
TRBJ2-1 | TRBV20-1 | few | NA | TGCAGTGCTAGTCGCGCGGTTGGTAATGAGCAGTTCTTC | CSASRAVGNEQFF
TRBJ1-1 | TRBV7-9 | few | TRBD1 | TGTGCCAGCAGCCCGGTACAGGGGATCCCTGAAGCTTTCTTT | CASSPVQGIPEAFF
TRBJ2-3 | TRBV4-1 | few | TRBD2 | TGCGCCAGCAGCCCCCCCGGACTAGCGGGGGGGGCAGATACGCAGTATTTT | CASSPPGLAGGADTQYF
TRBJ2-5 | TRBV20-1 | NA | TRBD2 | TGCAGTGCTAAGGGACTAGCGGCTTACACCCAGTACTTC | CSAKGLAAYTQYF
TRBJ2-5 | TRBV5-1 | few | NA | TGCGCCAGCAGCTTGCGGCAGGGGCGGGTGGAGACCCAGTACTTC | CASSLRQGRVETQYF